This T cell receptor beta chain was retrieved from a study of monozygotic twins with inflammatory bowel disease. Whole-study results and caveats: People with IBD had fewer clonotypes in common with others than healthy twins did, especially with disease activity. Telling apart the different T cell subtypes was not possible.

To note about this clonotype: The antigen is undetermined.

Eight reactions per sample, run separately, yielded cDNA. A 6-nucleotide sample barcode was carried by the UMIs, which template switching added. From its re-call of the 5' RACE reads, TCRdb lists each CDR3 protein once, without DNA. Recorded for this sample: under 200,000 distinct CDR3 sequences. The germline V gene has CDR1 SGHAT and CDR2 FQNNGV. This CDR3 spans 14 amino acids. This sequence originates from a human donor with ulcerative colitis or Crohn's disease, or a healthy co-twin of an affected twin (not recorded which). J is TRBJ2-1 and V is TRBV11-2; absent DNA, TCRdb's TRBD1 call cannot be checked. The specimen was blood. CDR3 protein: CASSLAGAENEQFF.